This TCR beta chain is drawn from a study of blood T cell repertoires in COVID-19. At the level of the study: Spain, Italy and the United States supplied samples that represented acute and convalescent COVID-19. From T cells, B-cell-depleted T cells, or PBMCs came the material, which was cDNA or gDNA.

Germline V gene sequence: CDR1 MNHNY, CDR2 SVGAGI (reference sequence). V was trimmed by 6 bases and J by 7 bases, leaving 22 bases between them. The CDR3 length is 16 residues. In the source study's methods: By means of reference gene primer amplification, nucleated cell counts were estimated. Sequenced by immunoSEQ multiplex PCR; TCRdb stores in-frame clones only, minus some. V and J calls and clone size are copied from that table; D and trimming were computed from the DNA. The sample holds some 96,000 clones, roughly 92% seen once. The sequenced sample consisted of peripheral blood. This clonotype was obtained from a man between 50 and 59 years old with active COVID-19. The chain carries TRBV6-6 and TRBJ2-1; TRBD2 might be the D (6 bases). CDR3 in amino acids: CASRLYGVAAGNEQFF. In DNA, the CDR3 is TGTGCCAGCAGACTTTACGGGGTAGCGGCGGGGAATGAGCAGTTCTTC.